This T cell receptor (beta chain) was sequenced in a study of STAT5B mutations in CD4+ large granular lymphocyte leukemia. Overall study findings and caveats: 8/27 top patient clones versus 2/35 control clones were TRBV06-family.

On this clone itself: What it recognizes is unknown.

With 9 bases removed from V and 0 bases from J, the gap between germline ends came to 12 bases. Germline CDR1 is SGHDN and CDR2 is FVKESK. This CDR3 region has 14 residues. Only in-frame clones appear in the TCRdb table, and some are missing; sequencing was by immunoSEQ multiplex PCR. The table has 20,000 to 25,000 clones, about 79% seen once; the top ten hold roughly a tenth. V usage is TRBV14 and J usage is TRBJ2-1, with D tentatively TRBD1 (6 bases). This TCR came from a human donor in good health. Input material: CD4+ T cells from blood buffy coats. The DNA for the CDR3 is TGTGCCAGTCAGAGGGGGAGCTCCTACAATGAGCAGTTCTTC. Encoded protein: CASQRGSSYNEQFF.